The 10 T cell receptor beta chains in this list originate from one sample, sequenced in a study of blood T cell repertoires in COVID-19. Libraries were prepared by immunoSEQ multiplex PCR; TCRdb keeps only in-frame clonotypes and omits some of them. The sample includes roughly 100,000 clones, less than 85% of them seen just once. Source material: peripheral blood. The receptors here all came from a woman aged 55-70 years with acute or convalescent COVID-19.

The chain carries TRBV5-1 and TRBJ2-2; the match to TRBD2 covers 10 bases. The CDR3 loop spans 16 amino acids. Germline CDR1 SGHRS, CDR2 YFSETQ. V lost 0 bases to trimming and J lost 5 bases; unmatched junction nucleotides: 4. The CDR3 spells CASSLASGGETGELFF. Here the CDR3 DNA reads TGCGCCAGCAGCTTGGCTAGCGGGGGTGAAACCGGGGAGCTGTTTTTT.

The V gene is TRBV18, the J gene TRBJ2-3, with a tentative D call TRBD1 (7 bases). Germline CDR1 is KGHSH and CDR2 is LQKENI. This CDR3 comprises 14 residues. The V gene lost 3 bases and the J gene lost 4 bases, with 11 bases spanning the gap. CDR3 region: CASSPEGAPDTQYF. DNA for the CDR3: TGTGCCAGCTCACCGGAGGGGGCTCCAGATACGCAGTATTTT.

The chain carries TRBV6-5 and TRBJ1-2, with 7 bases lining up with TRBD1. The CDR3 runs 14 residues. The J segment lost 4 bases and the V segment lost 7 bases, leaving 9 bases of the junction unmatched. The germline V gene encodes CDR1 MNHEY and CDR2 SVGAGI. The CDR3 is CASNPRDSVYGYTF. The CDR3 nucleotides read TGTGCCAGCAACCCGAGGGACAGCGTCTATGGCTACACCTTC.

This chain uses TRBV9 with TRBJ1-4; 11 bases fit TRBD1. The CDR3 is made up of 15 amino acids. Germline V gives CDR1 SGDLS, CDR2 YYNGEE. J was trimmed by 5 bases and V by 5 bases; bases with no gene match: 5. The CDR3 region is CASSDWDRGNEKLFF. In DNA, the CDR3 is TGTGCCAGCAGTGACTGGGACAGGGGGAATGAAAAACTGTTTTTT. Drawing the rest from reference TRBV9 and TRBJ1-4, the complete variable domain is DSGVTQTPKHLITATGQRVTLRCSPRSGDLSVYWYQQSLDQGLQFLIQYYNGEERAKGNILERFSAQQFPDLHSELNLSSLELGDSALYFCASSDWDRGNEKLFFGSGTQLSVL.

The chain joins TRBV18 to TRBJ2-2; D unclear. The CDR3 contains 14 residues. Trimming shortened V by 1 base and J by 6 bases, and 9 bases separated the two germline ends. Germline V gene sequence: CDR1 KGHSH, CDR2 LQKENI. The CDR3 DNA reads TGTGCCAGCTCACCACGGGCGATCCCCGGGGAGCTGTTTTTT. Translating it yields CASSPRAIPGELFF.

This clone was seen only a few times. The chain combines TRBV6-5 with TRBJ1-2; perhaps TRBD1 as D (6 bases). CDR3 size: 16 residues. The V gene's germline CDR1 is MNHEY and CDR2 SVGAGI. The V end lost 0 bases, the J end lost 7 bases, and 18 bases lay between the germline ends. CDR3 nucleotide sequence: TGTGCCAGCAGTTACTCATCAGGGGCAGCCGGTGGTGGCTACACCTTC. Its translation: CASSYSSGAAGGGYTF.

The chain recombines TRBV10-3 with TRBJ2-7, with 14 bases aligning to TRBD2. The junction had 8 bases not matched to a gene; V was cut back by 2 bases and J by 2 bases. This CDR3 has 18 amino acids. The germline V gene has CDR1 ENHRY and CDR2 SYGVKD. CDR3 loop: CAISELGLAGASPYEQYF. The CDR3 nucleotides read TGTGCCATCAGTGAGCTGGGACTAGCGGGGGCCTCACCCTACGAGCAGTACTTC.

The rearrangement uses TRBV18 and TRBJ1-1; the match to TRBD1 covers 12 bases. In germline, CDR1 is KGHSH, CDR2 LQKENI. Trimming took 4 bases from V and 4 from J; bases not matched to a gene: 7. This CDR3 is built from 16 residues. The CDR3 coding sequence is TGTGCCAGCTCACTTCGGGACAGGGGGCGAAGCACTGAAGCTTTCTTT. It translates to CASSLRDRGRSTEAFF.

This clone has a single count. The CDR3 region has the DNA TGCGCCAGCAGCGAAAACAGGGATTCACCCCTCCACTTT. Amino acid sequence: CASSENRDSPLHF. The chain couples TRBV5-1 to TRBJ1-6; maybe TRBD1 (6 bases). Trimming cost V 4 bases and J 8 bases, with 10 bases left between them. CDR3 length: 13 residues. Germline CDR1 reads SGHRS; CDR2 reads YFSETQ.

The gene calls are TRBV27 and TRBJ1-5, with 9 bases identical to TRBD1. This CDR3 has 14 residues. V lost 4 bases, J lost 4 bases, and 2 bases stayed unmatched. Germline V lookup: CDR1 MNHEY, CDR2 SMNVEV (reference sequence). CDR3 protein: CASSSTGGNQPQHF. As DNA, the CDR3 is TGTGCCAGCAGTTCGACAGGGGGGAATCAGCCCCAGCATTTT.